The clone carrying this TCR beta chain was counted between two and nine times. The data were taken from a study of T cells in Graves' hyperthyroidism and ophthalmopathy. Losses at the gene ends were 0 bases for V and 3 bases for J; bases not matched to a gene: 4. The CDR3 has 16 residues. Germline V gene sequence: CDR1 LGHNA, CDR2 YNFKEQ. The investigators amplified TCR beta CDR3 regions from RNA transcripts. The HTBI primer set was used in a first-round RT-PCR of the TCR CDR3. MiXCR was run by TCRdb on the multiplex PCR reads, yielding one entry per CDR3 protein. In the table there are under 700,000 distinct CDR3 sequences, approximately 16% of which are singletons.

This chain joins TRBV4-2 and TRBJ1-1; 10 bases are shared with TRBD1. What was sequenced was blood. This clonotype was obtained from a woman aged 18-29 years with Graves' hyperthyroidism. In DNA form, the CDR3 reads TGTGCCAGCAGCCAAGATTGGGGGACAGGGGACACTGAAGCTTTCTTT. This translates into CASSQDWGTGDTEAFF.